Each of the 7 T cell receptor beta chains below was sequenced from the same sample in a study of blood T cell repertoires in COVID-19. Only in-frame clones appear in the TCRdb table, and some are missing; sequencing was by immunoSEQ multiplex PCR. The sample contains approximately 270,000 clones, approximately 89% of which appear only once. The source material was peripheral blood. These receptors were collected from a man aged 40-55 years with active or convalescent COVID-19.

The chain uses TRBV2 and TRBJ2-5; D gene ambiguous. Germline CDR1 is SNHLY and CDR2 is FYNNEI. CDR3 length: 15 residues. The V end was cut by 5 bases, the J end by 2 bases, with 15 bases between. The chain's CDR3 is CASSSGSTLQETQYF. CDR3 DNA sequence: TGTGCCAGCAGTTCCGGGTCCACCTTACAAGAGACCCAGTACTTC.

The chain joins TRBV19 to TRBJ1-1, with D possibly matching TRBD1 (5 bases). The CDR3 is made up of 13 amino acids. Trimming removed 5 bases from V and 6 bases from J, with 13 bases in between. Germline CDR1 LNHDA, CDR2 SQIVND (reference sequence). Here the CDR3 reads CASSPRVLAEAFF. The CDR3 nucleotides read TGTGCCAGTAGTCCCAGGGTCCTGGCTGAAGCTTTCTTT.

This clone has a count of ten or more. The V and J genes are TRBV4-1 and TRBJ1-3, with TRBD1 matching 7 bases. CDR3 length: 12 residues. Germline V gives CDR1 MGHRA, CDR2 YSYEKL. The ends lost 9 bases at V and 3 bases at J; junction bases unmatched: 2. The CDR3 DNA sequence: TGCGCCAGTGGGACAGATGGAAACACCATATATTTT. Encoded protein: CASGTDGNTIYF.

The J gene is TRBJ1-1, the V gene TRBV9; tentatively, D is TRBD1 (6 bases). CDR3 length: 14 residues. Germline CDR1 reads SGDLS; CDR2 reads YYNGEE. V shed 4 bases and J shed 1 base, with 11 bases lying between them. The chain's CDR3 is CASSPGQTNTEAFF. The CDR3 DNA reads as TGTGCCAGCAGCCCCGGACAGACGAACACTGAAGCTTTCTTT.

The genes are TRBV23-1 and TRBJ1-6; no definite D call. TRBV23-1 qualifies as an ORF whose function is uncertain. CDR3 size: 12 residues. V dropped 8 bases and J dropped 7 bases, with 9 bases sitting between them. The chain's CDR3 is CASGQQNSPLHF. Written as DNA, the CDR3 is TGCGCCAGCGGCCAACAGAATTCACCCCTCCACTTT.

V usage is TRBV7-3 and J usage is TRBJ2-1, with 11 bases lining up with TRBD1. Germline loops: CDR1 SGHTA, CDR2 FQGTGA. V was pared by 3 bases and J by 7 bases, with 5 bases of the junction left unmatched. This CDR3 contains 15 residues. This CDR3 reads CASSFGQGAGNEQFF. Written as DNA, the CDR3 is TGTGCCAGCAGCTTCGGACAGGGGGCCGGTAATGAGCAGTTCTTC.

This chain joins TRBV29-1 and TRBJ2-7, with 7 positions matching TRBD1. The CDR3 runs 12 residues. Per germline, CDR1 SQVTM and CDR2 ANQGSEA. Trimming cost V 6 bases and J 3 bases; bases outside gene matches: 5. CDR3 sequence (DNA): TGCAGCGTCTTCGGGGACAGCTACGAGCAGTACTTC. It encodes CSVFGDSYEQYF.